This record looks at one T cell receptor beta chain sequence and its context. As handled by the study authors: By means of reference gene primer amplification, nucleated cell counts were estimated. The data were produced by immunoSEQ multiplex PCR, yet TCRdb's version contains in-frame clones alone and is incomplete. V and J calls and clone size follow that table, whereas D and trimming were derived from the DNA. The sample yields 85,000 to 130,000 clones, around 85% seen once. This CDR3 contains 13 residues. J was trimmed by 4 bases and V by 5 bases; bases with no gene match: 5. CDR1 is SGHRS, CDR2 YFSETQ, per germline. These data originate in a study of blood T cell repertoires in COVID-19. Study at large: PBMCs, B-cell-depleted T cells, or T cells provided the cDNA or gDNA that made up the material.

The chain is built from TRBV5-1 and TRBJ2-7; 8 nucleotides agree with TRBD1. The sample was peripheral blood. The receptor was derived from a woman older than 75 with active or convalescent COVID-19. CDR3 loop: CASRQDRVYEQYF. The DNA for the CDR3 is TGCGCCAGCAGGCAGGACAGGGTATACGAGCAGTACTTC.